This T cell receptor beta chain derives from a study of monozygotic twins with cystic fibrosis. TCRdb's table, derived via immunoSEQ multiplex PCR, lists solely in-frame clones and lacks some. The sample records around 33,000 clones, nearly 85% being singletons. From germline, CDR1 is SGHNT and CDR2 YYREEE (reference sequence). The CDR3 runs 14 residues. V shed 3 bases, J shed 1 base, and the junction held 3 bases outside the gene matches. Study-level results: Unrelated CF individuals shared fewer identical clonotypes than monozygotic CF twins.

A note on this clone: Its antigen is unidentified.

Sequenced: blood. The rearrangement links TRBV5-4 to TRBJ1-1; 7 nucleotides align to TRBD1. The clonotype comes from a girl aged 2-10 years with cystic fibrosis. The CDR3 is CASSYRTGNTEAFF. The CDR3 DNA reads TGTGCCAGCAGCTACCGGACAGGGAACACTGAAGCTTTCTTT.